A single sample is the source of the 30 T cell receptor beta chains below, sequenced in a study of early T cells in non-severe SARS-CoV-2 infection. MiXCR was run by TCRdb on the 5' RACE reads, yielding one entry per CDR3 protein. Of about 50,000 distinct CDR3 sequences detected, around a tenth appear once; the ten largest clones hold about 5.3%. The material was whole blood, obtained at baseline. Receptors were obtained from an adult who was a healthcare worker with PCR-confirmed SARS-CoV-2 infection or an uninfected control (not recorded which).

This clonotype has a count of ten or more. The J gene is TRBJ2-3, the V gene TRBV13; D perhaps matches TRBD1 (5 bases). Germline V gives CDR1 PRHDT, CDR2 FYEKMQ (reference sequence). Trimming cost V 2 bases and J 4 bases, with 19 bases left between them. The length of the CDR3 is 17 residues. The CDR3 DNA sequence: TGTGCCAGCAGCTTATACCAGCGTAGACAGAAGGCAGATACGCAGTATTTT. This codes for CASSLYQRRQKADTQYF.

This clonotype was observed at least ten times. The chain employs TRBV20-1 and TRBJ2-4; a weak D match, TRBD1 (6 bases). Looked up from germline, CDR1 is DFQATT and CDR2 is SNEGSKA (reference sequence). The CDR3 is 15 amino acids. V lost 0 bases and J 7 bases, leaving 16 bases between the germline ends. The CDR3 is CSARDLRGQINIQYF. The CDR3 DNA is TGCAGTGCTAGAGATCTCCGTGGACAGATTAACATTCAGTACTTC.

This clonotype was counted many times. V usage is TRBV29-1 and J usage is TRBJ1-1, with D unresolved. The CDR3 covers 14 residues. Germline CDR1 is SQVTM and CDR2 is ANQGSEA. The ends were cut back, 4 bases at V and 1 base at J, with 13 bases in the middle. The CDR3 is CSVVLRLKNTEAFF. The CDR3 DNA reads as TGCAGCGTTGTGCTTCGACTGAAGAACACTGAAGCTTTCTTT.

This sequence joins TRBV5-4 and TRBJ2-1; D is ambiguous. Germline lookup yields CDR1 SGHNT and CDR2 YYREEE (reference sequence). Trimming took 4 bases from V and 7 from J, leaving 6 bases between them. The CDR3 has 11 residues. This CDR3 is CASSTANEQFF. CDR3 DNA: TGTGCCAGCAGCACAGCAAATGAGCAGTTCTTC.

A few counts support this clonotype. This chain connects TRBV11-2 to TRBJ1-2; D perhaps matches TRBD1 (5 bases). Germline lookup yields CDR1 SGHAT and CDR2 FQNNGV. V lost 0 bases, J lost 11 bases, and 22 bases lay in between. CDR3 length equals 16 residues. DNA for the CDR3: TGTGCCAGCAGCTTAGAAGGTGGGGGTAAACGCCAATCGTACACCTTC. Protein sequence: CASSLEGGGKRQSYTF.

This clonotype was picked up a small number of times. The rearrangement uses TRBV20-1 and TRBJ1-1; D uncertain. CDR1 is DFQATT and CDR2 is SNEGSKA in the germline V gene (reference sequence). The CDR3 consists of 13 residues. Between the trimmed V and J ends, which lost 4 bases and 5 bases, there was a span of 14 bases. CDR3 protein: CSAIGLSGTEAFF. The CDR3 region has the DNA TGCAGTGCTATCGGACTGTCGGGGACTGAAGCTTTCTTT.

The CDR3 protein is CASSVDETSNQFF. Written as DNA, the CDR3 is TGTGCCAGCAGTGTTGATGAGACTAGTAATCAGTTCTTC. The chain employs TRBV6-4 and TRBJ2-1; D may be TRBD2 (6 bases). The CDR3 contains 13 residues. CDR1 is MRHNA, CDR2 SNTAGT, per germline. Trimming removed 4 bases from V and 13 bases from J, with 17 bases in between.

The chain employs TRBV3-2 and TRBJ2-1. TRBV3-2 is listed as a pseudogene. This CDR3 region has 14 residues. CDR3 region: CASSQTDSYNEQFF. CDR3 bases: TGTGCCAGCAGCCAAACCGACTCCTACAATGAGCAGTTCTTC.

This clonotype was counted a few times. The V call is TRBV7-8, the J call TRBJ2-5; 10 bases line up with TRBD2. The junction had 10 bases not matched to a gene; V was cut back by 5 bases and J by 4 bases. The CDR3 sequence is 16 residues long. Germline assignment: CDR1 SGHVS and CDR2 FQNEAQ. The CDR3 here is CASSPLLAGAGETQYF. For the CDR3, the DNA is TGTGCCAGCAGCCCCCTGCTAGCGGGAGCAGGAGAGACCCAGTACTTC.

This clonotype was seen a handful of times. The genes are TRBV3-1 and TRBJ2-5; 7 positions agree with TRBD2. The germline CDR1 and CDR2 sequences are LGHDT and YNNKEL (reference sequence). Germline trimming cut 10 bases from V and 4 bases from J; bases unmatched to any gene: 9. The CDR3 spans 13 residues. The CDR3 here is CATAGGSGETQYF. CDR3 in DNA: TGTGCCACAGCCGGGGGGAGCGGAGAGACCCAGTACTTC.

This clonotype is medium-sized (0.01 to 0.1%) by share. The chain is built from TRBV5-1 and TRBJ2-1; TRBD2 agrees at 8 bases. There are 15 residues in the CDR3. J lost 8 bases, V lost 3 bases, and 10 bases had no gene match. Per germline, CDR1 SGHRS and CDR2 YFSETQ. The CDR3 region has the DNA TGCGCCAGCAGCTACGATTCAGCGGGAGAGTATGAGCAGTTCTTC. Amino acid sequence: CASSYDSAGEYEQFF.

This clonotype came up a few times. The chain joins TRBV29-1 to TRBJ2-1; 12 bases line up with TRBD2. Per germline, CDR1 SQVTM and CDR2 ANQGSEA. The CDR3 sequence is 13 residues long. V dropped 7 bases and J dropped 7; count of bases not matched to a gene: 5. The chain's CDR3 is CSARLAGVNEQFF. The CDR3 coding sequence is TGCAGCGCACGACTAGCGGGGGTAAATGAGCAGTTCTTC.

This clonotype was seen only a few times. The gene calls are TRBV20-1 and TRBJ2-4; a possible D gene is TRBD2 (5 bases). V was shortened by 6 bases and J by 2 bases, with 17 bases between the two germline ends. The length of the CDR3 is 15 residues. The V gene's germline CDR1 is DFQATT and CDR2 SNEGSKA (reference sequence). Here the CDR3 DNA reads TGCAGTGCCAATGAGCGGTTGAGGTCCAAAAACATTCAGTACTTC. The encoded protein is CSANERLRSKNIQYF.

The chain employs TRBV6-6 and TRBJ2-3; TRBD1 might be the D (5 bases). CDR1 and CDR2 from the germline V gene are MNHNY and SVGAGI (reference sequence). The V gene lost 5 bases and the J gene lost 2 bases, with 11 bases spanning the gap. The CDR3 is 14 residues long. CDR3: CASSPARDTDTQYF. The CDR3 DNA reads as TGTGCCAGCAGTCCCGCCAGGGACACAGATACGCAGTATTTT.

This clonotype was counted at least ten times. This chain links TRBV12-3 or TRBV12-4 with TRBJ1-3, with TRBD1 as a possible D gene (5 bases). The CDR3 totals 15 residues. V lost 6 bases and J lost 0, with 12 bases in between. CDR3: CASRPGLSSGNTIYF. In DNA, the CDR3 is TGTGCCAGCAGGCCGGGACTCAGCTCTGGAAACACCATATATTTT.

CDR3 sequence: CAWSVRVTRLGDEKLFF. Here the CDR3 DNA reads TGTGCCTGGAGTGTACGGGTCACCCGACTTGGTGATGAAAAACTGTTTTTT. This chain uses TRBV30 with TRBJ1-4; D not certain. V shed 0 bases and J shed 6 bases, with 20 bases lying between them. There are 17 residues in the CDR3. The germline gives CDR1 GTSNPN, CDR2 SVGIG (reference sequence).

The rearrangement joins TRBV15 to TRBJ2-7; perhaps TRBD1 as D (5 bases). Germline V CDR1 and CDR2: LNHNV, YYDKDF (reference sequence). Trimming took 4 bases from V and 3 from J, leaving 10 bases between them. The CDR3 has 13 amino acids. In nucleotides, the CDR3 is TGTGCCACCAGCAAAACAGGAGACTACGAGCAGTACTTC. This encodes CATSKTGDYEQYF.

The chain employs TRBV29-1 and TRBJ2-1, with D perhaps being TRBD1 or TRBD2 (6 bases each). In germline, CDR1 is SQVTM, CDR2 ANQGSEA. With 7 bases removed from V and 7 bases from J, the gap between germline ends came to 14 bases. The CDR3 loop spans 12 amino acids. Here the CDR3 reads CSAGGGRNEQFF. For the CDR3, the DNA is TGCAGCGCCGGAGGGGGTCGGAATGAGCAGTTCTTC.

This chain links TRBV2 with TRBJ2-3; D is possibly TRBD2 (5 bases). Germline V gene data show CDR1 as SNHLY and CDR2 as FYNNEI. This CDR3 is 13 amino acids long. Trimming stripped 7 bases from V and 3 bases from J, with 11 bases between. The CDR3 loop is CASTGVGTDTQYF. The CDR3 DNA follows: TGTGCCAGCACCGGGGTTGGAACAGATACGCAGTATTTT.

This chain links TRBV24-1 with TRBJ2-7; possible D gene TRBD2, 5 bases. CDR1 is KGHDR and CDR2 is SFDVKD in the germline V gene. The length of the CDR3 is 13 residues. The ends were cut back, 11 bases at V and 4 bases at J, with 17 bases in the middle. CDR3 sequence reads: CANIGGLSYEQYF. Written as DNA, the CDR3 is TGTGCCAACATAGGAGGCCTGTCTTACGAGCAGTACTTC.

This clonotype has more than one count but fewer than ten. The chain links TRBV28 to TRBJ2-7, with D perhaps TRBD1 (6 bases). Germline CDR1 reads MDHEN; CDR2 reads SYDVKM. This CDR3 contains 14 residues. V was clipped by 6 bases and J by 5 bases, with 17 bases between them. The CDR3 region has the DNA TGTGCCAGCAGGCAACTACAGGGAGCAAACGAGCAGTACTTC. Translated: CASRQLQGANEQYF.

The table lists this clonotype with many counts. V usage is TRBV6-1 and J usage is TRBJ1-1; no reliable D call. Trimming pared 7 bases from V and 7 bases from J, leaving 16 bases between. The CDR3 runs 13 residues. CDR1 and CDR2 (germline): MNHNS, SASEGT. The CDR3 DNA reads as TGTGCCAGCACTTCGATAGGCAGGATTGAAGCTTTCTTT. It yields the protein CASTSIGRIEAFF.

In its sample, this clonotype was seen many times. V usage is TRBV14 and J usage is TRBJ1-1, with a tentative D call TRBD1 (5 bases). The length of the CDR3 is 15 residues. V was pared by 4 bases and J by 8 bases, with 20 bases between. Germline lookup yields CDR1 SGHDN and CDR2 FVKESK. The CDR3 spells CASSPTSGWAPEAFF. The CDR3 DNA follows: TGTGCCAGCAGCCCCACCTCAGGGTGGGCTCCAGAAGCTTTCTTT.

The rearrangement links TRBV4-3 to TRBJ2-3, with D uncertain. The CDR3 length is 13 residues. Trimming left V 2 bases short and J 4 bases short, with 7 bases between. Germline CDR1 and CDR2: LGHNA and YSLEER. The DNA for the CDR3 is TGCGCCAGCAGCCAAACCTTGCCAGATACGCAGTATTTT. It yields the protein CASSQTLPDTQYF.

This clonotype was detected once. The V call is TRBV5-6, the J call TRBJ2-2; TRBD2 matches 15 bases. The trim removed 4 bases at V and 4 bases at J, leaving 2 bases unmatched. In germline, CDR1 is SGHDT, CDR2 YYEEEE. The CDR3 spans 16 residues. The CDR3, as DNA: TGTGCCAGCAGCGTGGGACTAGCGGGAGGCACCGGGGAGCTGTTTTTT. This codes for CASSVGLAGGTGELFF.

This clonotype has ten or more counts. The V gene is TRBV11-2, the J gene TRBJ2-5; no reliable D call. V dropped 0 bases and J dropped 5 bases, with 19 bases sitting between them. CDR3 length equals 17 residues. In germline, CDR1 is SGHAT, CDR2 FQNNGV. The CDR3 DNA reads TGTGCCAGCAGCTTAGATCTCTTGAGCACACCACGGGAGACCCAGTACTTC. Residues: CASSLDLLSTPRETQYF.

The chain carries TRBV18 and TRBJ2-3; TRBD1 agrees at 9 bases. Germline V gene data show CDR1 as KGHSH and CDR2 as LQKENI. V shed 0 bases and J 1 base; nucleotides not matched to a gene: 2. The CDR3 is 16 residues long. CDR3 bases: TGTGCCAGCTCACCACCAACAGGGGGCCGCACAGATACGCAGTATTTT. As protein: CASSPPTGGRTDTQYF.

The CDR3 DNA sequence: TGTGCCAGCAGCCATAACCAGGGAAACACTGAAGCTTTCTTT. This sequence encodes CASSHNQGNTEAFF. The rearrangement uses TRBV14 and TRBJ1-1; D is perhaps TRBD1 (5 bases). This CDR3 contains 14 residues. The V gene's germline CDR1 is SGHDN and CDR2 FVKESK. Trimming removed 3 bases from V and 2 bases from J, with 10 bases in between.

This clonotype was observed a handful of times. The chain carries TRBV18 and TRBJ1-4, with unresolved D. CDR1 is KGHSH, CDR2 LQKENI, per germline. Trimming removed 0 bases from V and 2 bases from J, with 7 bases in between. This CDR3 is built from 15 residues. This CDR3 reads CASSPPGITNEKLFF. Written as DNA, the CDR3 is TGTGCCAGCTCACCACCGGGCATTACTAATGAAAAACTGTTTTTT.

J is TRBJ2-5 and V is TRBV10-3; no clear D. Per germline, CDR1 ENHRY and CDR2 SYGVKD. The CDR3 contains 13 residues. The CDR3 region has the DNA TGTGCTTTGTGGGATGAGAGAAAAGAGACCCAGTACTTC. It yields the protein CALWDERKETQYF.